Listed below are T cell receptor beta chains from one sample, sequenced in a study of blood T cell repertoires in COVID-19. The data were produced by immunoSEQ multiplex PCR, yet TCRdb's version contains in-frame clones alone and is incomplete. The data contain about 190,000 clones, around 84% of them singletons. The sequenced sample was peripheral blood. These receptors were taken from a human donor in a cohort sampled during active COVID-19. The CDR3 runs from the conserved cysteine through the conserved F or W. The order of the fields is CDR3 length, clone size, J gene, V gene, D gene, CDR3 DNA, CDR3 protein. D genes are given only for firm matches. Only part of the rows carry a size: once, few, many, or a class if the clone is expanded.

13 - TRBJ1-1 TRBV6-5 - TGTGCCAGCAGTTACCGTTGGGGGAGGGGAGCTTTCTTT CASSYRWGRGAFF
14 - TRBJ1-6 TRBV30 TRBD1 TGTGCCGCCGTCCCCGGACAGGCTTATTCACCCCTCCACTTT CAAVPGQAYSPLHF
17 - TRBJ2-5 TRBV2 TRBD2 TGTGCCAGCAGTGCCGGGACTAGCGGGAGGGGTGGGGAGACCCAGTACTTC CASSAGTSGRGGETQYF
17 - TRBJ1-1 TRBV11-2 - TGTGCCAGCAGCTTACAGATCGGAGGATCGGCGAACACTGAAGCTTTCTTT CASSLQIGGSANTEAFF
15 - TRBJ2-2 TRBV15 - TGTGCCACCAGCACTTACAGGGATAGGGCCGGGGAGCTGTTTTTT CATSTYRDRAGELFF
15 - TRBJ1-4 TRBV24-1 - TGTGCCACCAGCAAGGGGGGGGCGACTAATGAAAAACTGTTTTTT CATSKGGATNEKLFF
15 few TRBJ1-6 TRBV7-4 - TGTGCCAGCAGCTTACGGACAGACTATAATTCACCCCTCCACTTT CASSLRTDYNSPLHF
12 - TRBJ1-2 TRBV18 - TGTGCCAGCTCACCAGCGGGGTCGGGCTACACCTTC CASSPAGSGYTF
14 - TRBJ2-7 TRBV9 TRBD2 TGTGCCAGCAGCACGAGGGACTATTCCTACGAGCAGTACTTC CASSTRDYSYEQYF
13 - TRBJ2-2 TRBV30 - TGTGCCTGGAGCCAAATTGAGAACGGGGAGCTGTTTTTT CAWSQIENGELFF
15 - TRBJ2-6 TRBV5-4 TRBD1 TGTGCCAGCAGCTTGAGGGGGCTTGGGGCCAACGTCCTGACTTTC CASSLRGLGANVLTF
14 - TRBJ1-5 TRBV5-6 - TGTGCCAGCAGCTTGCAGCGGGGGACCCAGCCCCAGCATTTT CASSLQRGTQPQHF
14 - TRBJ1-1 TRBV5-1 - TGCGCCAGCAGCTTGGAATGGGGCAACACTGAAGCTTTCTTT CASSLEWGNTEAFF
16 - TRBJ1-3 TRBV5-1 TRBD1 TGCGCCAGCAGCAGAGGGACAGGGGGTTCTGGAAACACCATATATTTT CASSRGTGGSGNTIYF
14 - TRBJ1-4 TRBV7-2 - TGTGCCAGCAGCGACGGGGTGAGGGATGAAAAACTGTTTTTT CASSDGVRDEKLFF
15 - TRBJ2-4 TRBV12-5 - TGTGCTAGTGGTCCTGGCGGGCTAGCCAAAAACATTCAGTACTTC CASGPGGLAKNIQYF
15 few TRBJ1-2 TRBV5-1 TRBD1 TGCGCCAGCAGCTCGTCCCCGGGACAGGGCTATGGCTACACCTTC CASSSSPGQGYGYTF
15 - TRBJ2-2 TRBV24-1 TRBD2 TGTGCCACCAGTCCACTAGCGGAGAACACCGGGGAGCTGTTTTTT CATSPLAENTGELFF
15 - TRBJ2-3 TRBV18 TRBD2 TGTGCCAGCTCACGAACTAGCGGGTTCACAGATACGCAGTATTTT CASSRTSGFTDTQYF
14 - TRBJ2-2 TRBV10-3 TRBD1 TGTGCCATCAGAGGGACAGGGATTACCGGGGAGCTGTTTTTT CAIRGTGITGELFF
15 - TRBJ1-6 TRBV6-5 - TGTGCCAGCCACTGGACAGCAAGCTATAATTCACCCCTCCACTTT CASHWTASYNSPLHF
16 - TRBJ2-2 TRBV30 TRBD2 TGTGCCTGGATGAGGTCGGCGGGAGTTCGCACCGGGGAGCTGTTTTTT CAWMRSAGVRTGELFF
14 once TRBJ1-1 TRBV18 - TGTGCCAGCTCACAATCGGGAGGTTACACTGAAGCTTTCTTT CASSQSGGYTEAFF
12 many TRBJ1-2 TRBV11-2 - TGTGCCAGCAGCGGACAAAGATATGGCTACACCTTC CASSGQRYGYTF
13 once TRBJ1-1 TRBV12-3/TRBV12-4 - TGTGCCAGCAGTTTGGGGGGTTTTAATGAAGCTTTCTTT CASSLGGFNEAFF
19 - TRBJ1-4 TRBV27 - TGTGCCAGCAGTTCTAACACGGGAGGGCTCCTCACGGCTAATGAAAAACTGTTTTTT CASSSNTGGLLTANEKLFF
12 - TRBJ1-2 TRBV7-9 - TGTGCCAGCAGCTTAGGGGCTTATGGCTACACCTTC CASSLGAYGYTF
16 - TRBJ1-5 TRBV29-1 TRBD1 TGCAGCGTTGCCAATACAGGGGTTGGGGGCAATCAGCCCCAGCATTTT CSVANTGVGGNQPQHF
14 once TRBJ2-5 TRBV14 - TGTGCCAGACTACCGAGCGGGCGTCAAGAGACCCAGTACTTC CARLPSGRQETQYF
18 - TRBJ2-1 TRBV7-9 TRBD2 TGTGCCAGCAGCACATGGCGAGGTAGCGGGAGCTCCTACAATGAGCAGTTCTTC CASSTWRGSGSSYNEQFF
14 - TRBJ1-6 TRBV5-6 - TGTGCCAGCAGCCTGGCGTCCTATAATTCACCCCTCCACTTT CASSLASYNSPLHF
15 - TRBJ2-1 TRBV18 - TGTGCCAGCTCACCGAACAGGGTGTCCTACAATGAGCAGTTCTTC CASSPNRVSYNEQFF
13 - TRBJ2-7 TRBV30 TRBD2 TGTGCCTGGAGTCGTAGCGGGAGTTACGAGCAGTACTTC CAWSRSGSYEQYF
12 - TRBJ1-6 TRBV6-5 TRBD1 TGTGCCGTAACAGGGGGCAGTTCACCCCTCCACTTT CAVTGGSSPLHF
17 few TRBJ1-6 TRBV19 - TGTGCCAGTAGTAGGGTTTTCCAGGAATCGGTTTATTCACCCCTCCACTTT CASSRVFQESVYSPLHF
15 - TRBJ1-2 TRBV5-4 TRBD1 TGTGCCAGCAGCCATTGGGACAGACCCTTCTTAGGCTACACCTTC CASSHWDRPFLGYTF
15 - TRBJ1-6 TRBV7-9 TRBD1 TGTGCCAGCAGCCCCGGGAGACAGGGGGCATCACCCCTCCACTTT CASSPGRQGASPLHF
13 - TRBJ1-5 TRBV18 - TGTGCCAGCTCAGAGGGGAGGAATCAGCCCCAGCATTTT CASSEGRNQPQHF
14 - TRBJ2-2 TRBV6-5 - TGTGCCAGCAGGGGACTGCTGAACACCGGGGAGCTGTTTTTT CASRGLLNTGELFF
15 - TRBJ2-5 TRBV5-8 - TGTGCCAGCAGCTTAATGCTAGCCGCCCTAGAGACCCAGTACTTC CASSLMLAALETQYF
12 - TRBJ1-2 TRBV24-1 - TGTGCCACCAGTGAGTCAGGGTATGGCTACACCTTC CATSESGYGYTF
16 - TRBJ2-1 TRBV28 - TGTGCCAGCAGTTTCCAGACCGGCCGCCACGGGGATGAGCAGTTCTTC CASSFQTGRHGDEQFF
16 few TRBJ2-2 TRBV5-1 - TGCGCCAGCAGCTTGGAACTCGGGTTTAGCACCGGGGAGCTGTTTTTT CASSLELGFSTGELFF